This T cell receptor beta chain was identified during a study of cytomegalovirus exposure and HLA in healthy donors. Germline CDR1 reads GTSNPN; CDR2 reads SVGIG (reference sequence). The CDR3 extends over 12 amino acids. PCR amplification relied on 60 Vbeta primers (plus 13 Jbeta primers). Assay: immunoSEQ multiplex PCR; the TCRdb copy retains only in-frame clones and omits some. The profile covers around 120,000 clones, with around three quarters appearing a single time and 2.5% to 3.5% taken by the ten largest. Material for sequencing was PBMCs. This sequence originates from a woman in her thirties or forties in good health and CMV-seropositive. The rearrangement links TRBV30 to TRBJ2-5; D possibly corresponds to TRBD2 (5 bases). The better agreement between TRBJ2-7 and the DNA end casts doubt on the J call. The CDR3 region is CASTGNADEQYF. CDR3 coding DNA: TGTGCCTCTACCGGGAACGCGGACGAGCAGTACTTC.